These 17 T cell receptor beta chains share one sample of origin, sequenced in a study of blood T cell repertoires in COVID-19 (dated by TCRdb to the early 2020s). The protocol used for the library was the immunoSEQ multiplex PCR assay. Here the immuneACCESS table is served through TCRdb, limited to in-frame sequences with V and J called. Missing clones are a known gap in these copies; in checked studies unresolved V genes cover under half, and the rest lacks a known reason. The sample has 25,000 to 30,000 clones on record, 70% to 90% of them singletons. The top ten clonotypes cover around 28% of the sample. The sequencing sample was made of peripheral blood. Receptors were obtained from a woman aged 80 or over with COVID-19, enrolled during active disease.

CDR3 nucleotide sequence: TGTGCCATCAGCCCCGGGACAGGGGGGACTGAAGCTTTCTTT. Translated, it gives CAISPGTGGTEAFF. The chain uses TRBV10-3 and TRBJ1-1, with 11 bases lining up with TRBD1. Trimming at V came to 6 bases and at J to 5 bases, leaving 5 bases not matched to a gene. This CDR3 is built from 14 residues. Germline V gene sequence: CDR1 ENHRY, CDR2 SYGVKD.

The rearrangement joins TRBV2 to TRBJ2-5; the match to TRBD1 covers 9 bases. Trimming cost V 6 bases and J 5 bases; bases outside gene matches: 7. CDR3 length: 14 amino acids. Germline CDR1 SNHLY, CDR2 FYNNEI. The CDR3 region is CASSKQGAWETQYF. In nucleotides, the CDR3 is TGTGCCAGCAGCAAACAGGGGGCTTGGGAGACCCAGTACTTC.

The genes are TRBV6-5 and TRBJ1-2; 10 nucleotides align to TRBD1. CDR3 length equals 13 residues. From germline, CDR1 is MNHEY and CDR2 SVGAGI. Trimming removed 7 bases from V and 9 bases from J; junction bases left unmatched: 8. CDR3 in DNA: TGTGCCAGCACCCTGGGGACAGGGGAGAGCTACACCTTC. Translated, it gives CASTLGTGESYTF.

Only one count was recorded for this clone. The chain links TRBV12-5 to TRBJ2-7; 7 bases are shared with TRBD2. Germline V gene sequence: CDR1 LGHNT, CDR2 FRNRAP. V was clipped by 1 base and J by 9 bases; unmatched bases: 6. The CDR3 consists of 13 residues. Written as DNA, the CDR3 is TGTGCTAGTGGTTTGGGAGTGGAGCGGGGGCAGTACTTC. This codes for CASGLGVERGQYF.

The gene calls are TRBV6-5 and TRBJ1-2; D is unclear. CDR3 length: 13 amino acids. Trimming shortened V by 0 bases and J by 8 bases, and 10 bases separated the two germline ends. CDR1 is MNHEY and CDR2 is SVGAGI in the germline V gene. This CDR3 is CASSYSPWAGYTF. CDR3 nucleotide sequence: TGTGCCAGCAGTTACTCTCCCTGGGCAGGCTACACCTTC.

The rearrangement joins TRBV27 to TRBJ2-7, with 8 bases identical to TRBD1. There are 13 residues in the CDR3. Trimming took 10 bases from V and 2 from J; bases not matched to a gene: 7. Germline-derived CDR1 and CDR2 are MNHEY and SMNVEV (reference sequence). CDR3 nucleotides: TGTGCCATTGGGGACAGGACCACCTACGAGCAGTACTTC. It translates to CAIGDRTTYEQYF.

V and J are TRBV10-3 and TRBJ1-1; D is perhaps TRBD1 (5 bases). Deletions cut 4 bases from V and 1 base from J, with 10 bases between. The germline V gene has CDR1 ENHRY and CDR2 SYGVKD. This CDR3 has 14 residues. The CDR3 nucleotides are TGTGCCATCAGTGGTTCTCAGGGGAACACTGAAGCTTTCTTT. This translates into CAISGSQGNTEAFF.

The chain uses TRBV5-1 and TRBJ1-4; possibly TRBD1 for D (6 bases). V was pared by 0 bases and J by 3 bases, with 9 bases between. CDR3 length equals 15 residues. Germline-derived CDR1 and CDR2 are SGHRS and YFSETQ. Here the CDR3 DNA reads TGCGCCAGCAGCTTGGCCAGGGGTGCTAATGAAAAACTGTTTTTT. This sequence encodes CASSLARGANEKLFF.

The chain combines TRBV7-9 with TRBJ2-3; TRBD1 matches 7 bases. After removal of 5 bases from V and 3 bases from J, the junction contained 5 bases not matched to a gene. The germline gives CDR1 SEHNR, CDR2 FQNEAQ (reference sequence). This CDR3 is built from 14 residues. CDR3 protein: CASSRGQATDTQYF. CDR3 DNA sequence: TGTGCCAGCAGCCGAGGACAGGCGACAGATACGCAGTATTTT.

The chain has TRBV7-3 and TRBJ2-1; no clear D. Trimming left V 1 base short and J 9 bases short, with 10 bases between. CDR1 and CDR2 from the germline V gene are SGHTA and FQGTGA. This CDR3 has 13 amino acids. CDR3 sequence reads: CASSLNPVAEQFF. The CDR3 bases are TGTGCCAGCAGCTTAAACCCCGTGGCTGAGCAGTTCTTC.

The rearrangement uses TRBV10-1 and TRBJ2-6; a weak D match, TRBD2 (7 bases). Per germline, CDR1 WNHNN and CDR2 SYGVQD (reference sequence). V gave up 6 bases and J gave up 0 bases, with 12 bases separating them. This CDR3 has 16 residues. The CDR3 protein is CASSPGGFSGANVLTF. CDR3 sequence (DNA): TGCGCCAGCAGCCCGGGGGGCTTCTCTGGGGCCAACGTCCTGACTTTC.

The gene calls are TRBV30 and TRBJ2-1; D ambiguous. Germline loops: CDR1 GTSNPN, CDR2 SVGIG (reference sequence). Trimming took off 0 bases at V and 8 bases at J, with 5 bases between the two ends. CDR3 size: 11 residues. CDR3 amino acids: CAWSVRYEQFF. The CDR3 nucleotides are TGTGCCTGGAGTGTACGGTATGAGCAGTTCTTC.

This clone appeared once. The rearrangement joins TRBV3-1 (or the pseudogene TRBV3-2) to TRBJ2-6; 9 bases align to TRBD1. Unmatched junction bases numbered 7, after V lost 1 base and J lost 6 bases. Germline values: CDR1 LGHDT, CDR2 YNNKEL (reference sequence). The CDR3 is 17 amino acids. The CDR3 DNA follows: TGTGCCAGCAGCCAAGGTAACAGGGGGCGCGTGGCCAACGTCCTGACTTTC. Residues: CASSQGNRGRVANVLTF.

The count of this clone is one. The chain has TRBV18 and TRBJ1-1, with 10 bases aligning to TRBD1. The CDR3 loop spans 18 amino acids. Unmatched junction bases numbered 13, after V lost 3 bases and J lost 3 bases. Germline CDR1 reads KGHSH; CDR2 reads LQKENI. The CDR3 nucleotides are TGTGCCAGCTCACCTCGACAGGGGGCGAGGTCTTGGGACACTGAAGCTTTCTTT. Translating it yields CASSPRQGARSWDTEAFF.

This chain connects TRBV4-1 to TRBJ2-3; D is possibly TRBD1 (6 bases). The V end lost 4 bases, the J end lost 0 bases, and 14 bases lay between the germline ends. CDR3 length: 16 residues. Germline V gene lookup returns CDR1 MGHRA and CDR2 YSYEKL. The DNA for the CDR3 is TGCGCCAGCAGCCCCCCCCAAGACAGGAGCACAGATACGCAGTATTTT. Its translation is CASSPPQDRSTDTQYF.

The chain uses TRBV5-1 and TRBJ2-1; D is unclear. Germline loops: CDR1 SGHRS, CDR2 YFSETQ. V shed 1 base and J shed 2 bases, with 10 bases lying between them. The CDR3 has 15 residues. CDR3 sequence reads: CASSLRVGPYNEQFF. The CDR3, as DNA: TGCGCCAGCAGCTTGCGGGTTGGCCCCTACAATGAGCAGTTCTTC. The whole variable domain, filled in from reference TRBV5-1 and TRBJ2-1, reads KAGVTQTPRYLIKTRGQQVTLSCSPISGHRSVSWYQQTPGQGLQFLFEYFSETQRNKGNFPGRFSGRQFSNSRSEMNVSTLELGDSALYLCASSLRVGPYNEQFFGPGTRLTVL.

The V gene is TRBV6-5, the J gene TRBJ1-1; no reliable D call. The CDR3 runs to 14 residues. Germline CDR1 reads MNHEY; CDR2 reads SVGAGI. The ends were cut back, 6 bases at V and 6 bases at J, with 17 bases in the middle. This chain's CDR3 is CASRVWSATPEAFF. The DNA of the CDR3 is TGTGCCAGCAGGGTGTGGAGTGCCACACCTGAAGCTTTCTTT.